This TCR beta chain emerged from a study of T-cell reconstitution after alpha-beta-depleted transplantation in children. Construction of the TCRbeta library involved unique molecular identifiers. TCRdb reprocessed the PCR reads with MiXCR, giving one entry per CDR3 protein. The sample holds over 300,000 distinct CDR3 sequences; approximately 10% are singletons and the top ten take 2.4%. Sequenced material: PBMCs from the stem cell graft donor, taken from the stem cell graft. This receptor was identified in a human donor who donated a stem cell graft to a child with acute lymphoblastic leukemia.

CDR3 residues: CASSVEAGRAFF. The CDR3 DNA reads TGTGCCAGCAGCGTAGAGGCAGGGCGAGCTTTCTTT. The V and J genes are TRBV9 and TRBJ1-1; a possible D gene is TRBD1 (5 bases). CDR3 length: 12 residues. Trimming removed 0 bases at V and 10 bases at J, with 10 bases between. CDR1 and CDR2 (germline): SGDLS, YYNGEE.